This TCR beta chain came from a study of regulatory T cells in long-lasting Graves disease. Arm-PCR of CDR3 regions with iRepertoire HTBI primers generated TCR beta libraries. A single record per CDR3 protein comes from TCRdb applying MiXCR to the multiplex PCR reads. Of about 400,000 distinct CDR3 sequences listed, under 20% are singletons. Time point described: newly diagnosed GD, antithyroid drugs for less than 3 months. With RNA extracted from PBMCs as input, the TCR library was made. There are a few counts of this clonotype. These data are also associated with another study on T cells in Graves' hyperthyroidism and ophthalmopathy.

The receptor was isolated from a woman younger than 35 with Graves disease. Here the sequenced sample was peripheral blood mononuclear cells (PBMCs), taken at new diagnosis, from a patient treated with antithyroid drugs.

CDR3 loop: CATSDPAGDSYNEQFF. In DNA form, the CDR3 reads TGTGCCACCAGTGATCCAGCGGGAGACTCCTACAATGAGCAGTTCTTC. The chain combines TRBV24-1 with TRBJ2-1, with 8 bases identical to TRBD2. Germline CDR1 KGHDR, CDR2 SFDVKD. Trimming cost V 3 bases and J 0 bases; bases outside gene matches: 3. The CDR3 is made up of 16 amino acids.